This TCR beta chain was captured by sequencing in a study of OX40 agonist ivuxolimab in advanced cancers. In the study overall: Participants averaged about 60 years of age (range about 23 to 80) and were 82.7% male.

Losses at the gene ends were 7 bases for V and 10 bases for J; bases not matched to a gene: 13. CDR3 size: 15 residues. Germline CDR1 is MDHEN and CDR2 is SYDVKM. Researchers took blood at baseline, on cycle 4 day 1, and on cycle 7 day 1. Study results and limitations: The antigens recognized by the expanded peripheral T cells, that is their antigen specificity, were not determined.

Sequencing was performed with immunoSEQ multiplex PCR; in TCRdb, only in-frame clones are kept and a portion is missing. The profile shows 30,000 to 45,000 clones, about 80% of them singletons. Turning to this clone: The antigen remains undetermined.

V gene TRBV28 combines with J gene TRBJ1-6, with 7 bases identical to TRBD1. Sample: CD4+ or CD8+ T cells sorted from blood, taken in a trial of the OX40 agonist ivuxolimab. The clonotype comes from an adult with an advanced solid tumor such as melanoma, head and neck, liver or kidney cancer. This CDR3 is CASKPKGAPNSPLHF. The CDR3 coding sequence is TGTGCCAGCAAACCCAAGGGGGCTCCTAACTCACCCCTCCACTTT.